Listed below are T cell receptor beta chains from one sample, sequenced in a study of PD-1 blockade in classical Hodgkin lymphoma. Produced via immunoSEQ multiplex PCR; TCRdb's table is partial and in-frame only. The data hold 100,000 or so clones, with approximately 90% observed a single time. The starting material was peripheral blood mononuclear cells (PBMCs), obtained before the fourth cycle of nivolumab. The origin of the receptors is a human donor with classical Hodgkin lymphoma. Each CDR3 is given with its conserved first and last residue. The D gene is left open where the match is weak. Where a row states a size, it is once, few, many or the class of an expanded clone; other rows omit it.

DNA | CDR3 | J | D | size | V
TGTGCCAGCAGCAACGGGGACGGGGGACTCTATAGCAATCAGCCCCAGCATTTT | CASSNGDGGLYSNQPQHF | TRBJ1-5 | - | - | TRBV21-1
TGTGCCAGCAACCCCATACTAGCCAAAAACATTCAGTACTTC | CASNPILAKNIQYF | TRBJ2-4 | - | - | TRBV2
TGTGCCAGCTCACCACCCGCGGGTCAGCCCCAGCATTTT | CASSPPAGQPQHF | TRBJ1-5 | - | - | TRBV18
TGTGCCAGCAGCTTGGGACAGGGGAATGGTGAAAAACTGTTTTTT | CASSLGQGNGEKLFF | TRBJ1-4 | TRBD1 | - | TRBV5-4
TGTGCCAGCAGTGAATCCATCCTGGGCGACTTC | CASSESILGDF | TRBJ1-2 | - | - | TRBV6-1
TGCGCCAGCAACGGCCGGGGCAGCTACGAGCAGTACTTC | CASNGRGSYEQYF | TRBJ2-7 | - | - | TRBV10-2
TGTGCCAGCAGATGGGAGGGGTGGAGTTCCAAAAACATTCAGTACTTC | CASRWEGWSSKNIQYF | TRBJ2-4 | TRBD2 | - | TRBV2
TGTGCCAGCAGCCCGAGGACTAGCGGGGGTTTTGATGAGCAGTTCTTC | CASSPRTSGGFDEQFF | TRBJ2-1 | TRBD2 | - | TRBV11-3
TGTGCCTGGAGTCGCGGGACTAAAGGGGTTGGCAATCAGCCCCAGCATTTT | CAWSRGTKGVGNQPQHF | TRBJ1-5 | - | - | TRBV30
TGTGCCAGCAGTAGCCGGGGTGGGAGAGTTAGCTCCTATAATTCACCCCTCCACTTT | CASSSRGGRVSSYNSPLHF | TRBJ1-6 | - | - | TRBV6-7
TGTGCCAACCCCCAGGGCGGGGAGCTGTTTTTT | CANPQGGELFF | TRBJ2-2 | - | - | TRBV11-2
TGTGCCAGCAGTGCGACAGGGGCGAGCACAGATACGCAGTATTTT | CASSATGASTDTQYF | TRBJ2-3 | TRBD1 | - | TRBV6-5
TGTGCCAGCAGCTTGGAGACAGGGGTCCTGGGGGGCTACACCTTC | CASSLETGVLGGYTF | TRBJ1-2 | TRBD1 | - | TRBV5-4
TGTGCCAGCAGTGAATGGGGCACGAACACTGAAGCTTTCTTT | CASSEWGTNTEAFF | TRBJ1-1 | - | - | TRBV6-1
TGCGCCAGCAGTGCGGTGAGGGGGGGCCTGGGCCATGCCTATGGCTACACCTTC | CASSAVRGGLGHAYGYTF | TRBJ1-2 | - | - | TRBV10-2
TGTGCCAGCAGCGTTGCGACGAACACTGAAGCTTTCTTT | CASSVATNTEAFF | TRBJ1-1 | - | - | TRBV9
TGTGCCAGCAGCTTGGGGGCCGGGGCGGGGGGCCAAGAGACCCAGTACTTC | CASSLGAGAGGQETQYF | TRBJ2-5 | TRBD2 | - | TRBV5-4
TGTGCCAGCAGCGAGGACAGGTTCTCCTACGAGCAGTACTTC | CASSEDRFSYEQYF | TRBJ2-7 | TRBD1 | once | TRBV6-1
TGTGCCAGCAGCGTAGCAGGGAACTACGAGCAGTACTTC | CASSVAGNYEQYF | TRBJ2-7 | - | - | TRBV9
TGTGCCAGCAGCTTGAACCGGGGGGAGGTCGATGAGCAGTTCTTC | CASSLNRGEVDEQFF | TRBJ2-1 | TRBD2 | - | TRBV5-4
TGTGCCAGCAGCCCCCGGGGTGGAAACACCATATATTTT | CASSPRGGNTIYF | TRBJ1-3 | - | - | TRBV7-2
TGCAGCGTTGAAGGGGCAGATGCGGGGTCAGGGGCTGAAGCTTTCTTT | CSVEGADAGSGAEAFF | TRBJ1-1 | - | - | TRBV29-1